The clone carrying this T cell receptor beta chain was seen ten or more times. Its specificity is not known. These data are taken from a study of T cells after posttransplantation cyclophosphamide. Study outcomes and limitations: After PTCy, TRB diversity resembled that of CNI/methotrexate controls.

Trimming removed 9 bases from V and 2 bases from J, with 9 bases in between. The V gene's germline CDR1 is SEHNR and CDR2 FQNEAQ (reference sequence). The CDR3 is made up of 12 amino acids. The table came from immunoSEQ multiplex PCR; TCRdb's copy has only in-frame clones and leaves some out. This sample comprises 30,000 to 35,000 clones, none seen once only. The chain links TRBV7-9 to TRBJ2-3; a possible D gene is TRBD1 (6 bases). The sequence derives from a woman in her 30s in good health and a related stem cell transplant donor. Source material: PBMCs. The CDR3 loop reads CASGQHTDTQYF. In DNA form, the CDR3 reads TGTGCCAGTGGACAGCACACAGATACGCAGTATTTT.